The entry below describes one TCR beta chain. Its target is unknown. Deletions cut 4 bases from V and 2 bases from J, with 14 bases between. Germline CDR1 LGHDT, CDR2 YNNKEL (reference sequence). The CDR3 has 15 residues. The entry originates in a study of vaccination effects on CD4 cells after COVID-19. Turning to the study itself: Vaccination of participants consisted of two doses of either the BNT162b2 or mRNA-1273 vaccine.

Culture lasted about 10 days before CD4+ T cell isolation. Having tested negative for nucleocapsid antibodies, the vaccine recipients showed no prior SARS-CoV-2 infection. Sequenced by immunoSEQ multiplex PCR; TCRdb stores in-frame clones only, minus some. Of about 28,000 clones listed, roughly two thirds are singletons. Study-level findings and limits: Vaccine-induced clones in healthy vaccinees cross-reacted with common cold coronaviruses in only 1 of 255 cases. Among infection- and vaccine-induced clones, marked clonal contraction occurred late after vaccination.

This sequence originates from a human donor who received a COVID-19 vaccine. The chain uses TRBV3-1 (or the pseudogene TRBV3-2) and TRBJ2-5, with D tentatively TRBD1 or TRBD2 (6 bases each). Sequencing used CD4+ T cells from PBMCs cultured without peptide, obtained before COVID-19 vaccination. CDR3 sequence: CASSPGVAGQETQYF. The CDR3 DNA follows: TGTGCCAGCAGCCCAGGGGTGGCGGGGCAAGAGACCCAGTACTTC.